A selection of T cell receptor beta chains follows, all from one sample in a study of blood T cell repertoires in COVID-19. Sequencing was performed with immunoSEQ multiplex PCR; in TCRdb, only in-frame clones are kept and a portion is missing. This table holds fewer than 250,000 clones, 80% to 95% found once. The specimen was peripheral blood. These TCRs come from a man aged 25 to 45 with COVID-19, enrolled during active disease. Both conserved end residues are trimmed from each CDR3. A row's size may be missing; if present it is once, few, many or a size class.

>.|TRBV19|12
ASSVGQSNYGYT
>.|TRBV5-1|12
ASSFGPSSYEQY
>.|TRBV7-9|12
ASSSGQGFYEQY
>.|TRBV6-5|12
ASSYAADTGELF
>.|TRBV5-4|11
ASTTQGRYGYT
>.|TRBV19|12
ASSLRGSGNTIY
>few|TRBV2|12
ASSSRAANEKLF
>few|TRBV14|14
ASSTRTGPMNTEAF
>.|TRBV7-9|13
ASSRGIGLDETQY
>.|TRBV6-5|10
ASWVGRAEAF
>.|TRBV5-1|13
ASSLGGTGGHGYT
>.|TRBV5-1|12
ASSLASGNTEAF
>.|TRBV18|12
ASSGGLDNSPLH
>.|TRBV19|14
ASRDPGQARNYGYT
>once|TRBV27|14
ASSLSGTGAGYEQY
>.|TRBV24-1|11
ATRGQLVDEQY
>once|TRBV10-1|12
ANTLAGGNYGYT
>.|TRBV7-7|14
ASSLGRGGGRDEQF
>.|TRBV11-2|14
ASSSLRQGINTEAF
>.|TRBV5-1|15
ASSPVHLRGSNSPLH
>.|TRBV4-1|13
ASSLRLADTGELF
>few|TRBV11-2|15
ASTRQWPPSRNSPLH
>.|TRBV19|11
ASSIDQNTEAF
>.|TRBV4-1|12
ASSPWTSSFAQY
>.|TRBV7-9|10
ASSLSGSGYT
>.|TRBV7-9|15
ASSFWTSGGAGDTQY
>.|TRBV11-2|10
ASSATGNEQF
>once|TRBV2|12
ASSGQGARQPQH
>.|TRBV5-4|11
ASRLTGSGGYT
>.|TRBV5-6|9
ASSSAYEQY
>.|TRBV9|13
ASSVNQGINTEAF
>.|TRBV10-3|14
AISETGDSEDYGYT
>.|TRBV30|10
AWSVLRTEAF
>.|TRBV19|12
ASSMHRGYNEQF
>.|TRBV3-1/TRBV3-2|13
ASSQGRARRNEQF
>.|TRBV5-1|14
ASSLKGQGDGNTIY
>.|TRBV7-9|13
ASSRGQGSNQPQH
>once|TRBV5-1|13
ASSFGQGTNSPLH
>.|TRBV25-1|11
ASSEGRAYGYT
>.|TRBV6-2/TRBV6-3|14
ASSYSPMARTDTQY